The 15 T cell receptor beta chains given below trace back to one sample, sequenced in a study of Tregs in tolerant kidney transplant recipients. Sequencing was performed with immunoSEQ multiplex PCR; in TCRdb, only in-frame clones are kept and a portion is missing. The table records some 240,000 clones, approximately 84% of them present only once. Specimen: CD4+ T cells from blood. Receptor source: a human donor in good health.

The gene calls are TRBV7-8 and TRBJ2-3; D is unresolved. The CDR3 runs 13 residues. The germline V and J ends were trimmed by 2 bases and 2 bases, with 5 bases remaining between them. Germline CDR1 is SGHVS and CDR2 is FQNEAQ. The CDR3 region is CASSLSYTDTQYF. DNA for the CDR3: TGTGCCAGCAGCTTATCCTACACAGATACGCAGTATTTT.

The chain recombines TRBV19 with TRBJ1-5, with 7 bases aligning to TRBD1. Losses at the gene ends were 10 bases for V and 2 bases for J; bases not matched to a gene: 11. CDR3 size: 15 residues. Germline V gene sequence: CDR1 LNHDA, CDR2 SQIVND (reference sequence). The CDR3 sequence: CATTSRQGGNQPQHF. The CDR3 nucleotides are TGTGCCACCACATCCCGCCAGGGGGGCAATCAGCCCCAGCATTTT.

Here the CDR3 reads CASSEVSGTYGYTF. In DNA, the CDR3 is TGTGCCAGCAGTGAAGTATCAGGAACCTATGGCTACACCTTC. The chain employs TRBV6-1 and TRBJ1-2; D is unclear. Germline V CDR1 and CDR2: MNHNS, SASEGT. The CDR3 consists of 14 residues. V was pared by 1 base and J by 4 bases, with 10 bases between.

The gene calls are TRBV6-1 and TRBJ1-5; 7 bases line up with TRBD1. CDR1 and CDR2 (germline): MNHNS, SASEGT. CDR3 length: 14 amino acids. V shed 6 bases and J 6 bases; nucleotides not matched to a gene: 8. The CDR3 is CASSPTGEAQPQHF. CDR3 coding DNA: TGTGCCAGCAGCCCAACAGGGGAGGCTCAGCCCCAGCATTTT.

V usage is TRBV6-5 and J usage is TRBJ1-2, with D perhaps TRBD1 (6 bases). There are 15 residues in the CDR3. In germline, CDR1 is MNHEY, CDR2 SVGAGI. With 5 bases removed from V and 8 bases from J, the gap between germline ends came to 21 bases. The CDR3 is CASSQQQGGPRGYTF. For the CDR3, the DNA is TGTGCCAGCAGTCAACAACAGGGTGGGCCTAGGGGCTACACCTTC.

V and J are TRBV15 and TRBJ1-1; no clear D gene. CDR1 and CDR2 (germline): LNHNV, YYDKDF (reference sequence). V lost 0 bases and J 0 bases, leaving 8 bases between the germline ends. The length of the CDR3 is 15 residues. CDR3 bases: TGTGCCACCAGCAGAGAAATCGGTTTGAACACTGAAGCTTTCTTT. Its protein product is CATSREIGLNTEAFF.

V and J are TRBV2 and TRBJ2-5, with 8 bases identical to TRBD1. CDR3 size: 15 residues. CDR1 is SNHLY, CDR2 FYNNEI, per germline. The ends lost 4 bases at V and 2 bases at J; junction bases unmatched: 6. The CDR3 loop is CASSANRGEQETQYF. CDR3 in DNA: TGTGCCAGCAGTGCAAACAGGGGGGAACAAGAGACCCAGTACTTC.

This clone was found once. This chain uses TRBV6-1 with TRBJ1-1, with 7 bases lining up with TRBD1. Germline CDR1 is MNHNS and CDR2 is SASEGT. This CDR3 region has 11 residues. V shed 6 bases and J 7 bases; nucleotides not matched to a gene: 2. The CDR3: CASRRQGEAFF. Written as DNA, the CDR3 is TGTGCCAGCAGAAGACAGGGTGAAGCTTTCTTT.

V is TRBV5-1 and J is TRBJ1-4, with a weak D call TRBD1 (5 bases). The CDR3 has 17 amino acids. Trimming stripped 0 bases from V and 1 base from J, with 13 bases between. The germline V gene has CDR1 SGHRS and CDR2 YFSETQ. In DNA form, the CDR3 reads TGCGCCAGCAGCTTGGCCAAGGGGACGGTAACTAATGAAAAACTGTTTTTT. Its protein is CASSLAKGTVTNEKLFF.

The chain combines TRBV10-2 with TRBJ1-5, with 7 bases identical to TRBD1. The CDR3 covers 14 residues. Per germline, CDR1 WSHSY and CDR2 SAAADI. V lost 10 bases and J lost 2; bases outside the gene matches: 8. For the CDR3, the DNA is TGCGCCATCGTTGGAACAGGGGGCAATCAGCCCCAGCATTTT. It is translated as CAIVGTGGNQPQHF.

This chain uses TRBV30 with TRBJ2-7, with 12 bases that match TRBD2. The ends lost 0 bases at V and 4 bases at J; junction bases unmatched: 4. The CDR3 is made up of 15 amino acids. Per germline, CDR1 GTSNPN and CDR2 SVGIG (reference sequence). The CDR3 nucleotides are TGTGCCTGGAGTGTAACTAGCGGGAGGCGGTACGAGCAGTACTTC. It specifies CAWSVTSGRRYEQYF.

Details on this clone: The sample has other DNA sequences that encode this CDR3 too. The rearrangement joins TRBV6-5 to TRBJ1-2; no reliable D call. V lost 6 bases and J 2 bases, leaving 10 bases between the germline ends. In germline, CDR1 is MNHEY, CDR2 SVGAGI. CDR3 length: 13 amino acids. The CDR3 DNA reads TGTGCCAGCAGACTACATGAGAACTATGGCTACACCTTC. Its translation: CASRLHENYGYTF.

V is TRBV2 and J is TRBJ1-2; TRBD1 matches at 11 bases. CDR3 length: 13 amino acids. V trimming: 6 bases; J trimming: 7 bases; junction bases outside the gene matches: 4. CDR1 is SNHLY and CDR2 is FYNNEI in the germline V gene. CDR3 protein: CASSGTGGAGYTF. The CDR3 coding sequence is TGTGCCAGCAGCGGGACAGGGGGGGCTGGCTACACCTTC.

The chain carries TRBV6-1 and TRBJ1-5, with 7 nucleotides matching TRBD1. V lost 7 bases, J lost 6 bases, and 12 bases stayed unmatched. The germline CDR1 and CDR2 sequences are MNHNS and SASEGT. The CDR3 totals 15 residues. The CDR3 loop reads CASIGGLFAVQPQHF. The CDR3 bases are TGTGCCAGCATAGGGGGCCTGTTTGCGGTTCAGCCCCAGCATTTT.

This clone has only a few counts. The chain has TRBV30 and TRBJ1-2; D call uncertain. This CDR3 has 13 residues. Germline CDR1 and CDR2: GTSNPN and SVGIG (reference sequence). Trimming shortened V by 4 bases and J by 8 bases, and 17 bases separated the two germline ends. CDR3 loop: CAWIKRAPEGYTF. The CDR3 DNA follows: TGTGCCTGGATCAAACGGGCCCCGGAAGGCTACACCTTC.